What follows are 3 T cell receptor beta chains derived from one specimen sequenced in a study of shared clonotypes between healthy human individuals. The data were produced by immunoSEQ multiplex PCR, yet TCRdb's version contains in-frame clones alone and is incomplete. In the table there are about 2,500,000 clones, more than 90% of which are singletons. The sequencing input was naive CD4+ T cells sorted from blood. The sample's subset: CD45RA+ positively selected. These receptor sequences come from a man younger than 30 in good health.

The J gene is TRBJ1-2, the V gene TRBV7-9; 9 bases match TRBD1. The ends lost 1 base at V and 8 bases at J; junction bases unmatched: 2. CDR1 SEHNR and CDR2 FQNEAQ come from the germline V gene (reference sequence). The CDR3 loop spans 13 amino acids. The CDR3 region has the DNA TGTGCCAGCAGCTTAGAAGGACAGGGGGGCTACACCTTC. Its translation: CASSLEGQGGYTF.

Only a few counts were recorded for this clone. The CDR3 sequence: CASSPTTDQPQHF. Written as DNA, the CDR3 is TGTGCCAGCTCACCGACCACAGATCAGCCCCAGCATTTT. J is TRBJ1-5 and V is TRBV18; D is unresolved. Trimming left V 3 bases short and J 5 bases short, with 8 bases between. CDR1 is KGHSH and CDR2 is LQKENI in the germline V gene. The CDR3 totals 13 residues.

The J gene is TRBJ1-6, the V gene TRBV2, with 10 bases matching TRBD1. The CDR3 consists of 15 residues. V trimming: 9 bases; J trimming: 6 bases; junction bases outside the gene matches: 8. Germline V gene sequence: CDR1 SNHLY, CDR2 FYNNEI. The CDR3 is CARSGQGIGNSPLHF. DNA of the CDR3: TGTGCCAGATCGGGACAGGGGATAGGTAATTCACCCCTCCACTTT.